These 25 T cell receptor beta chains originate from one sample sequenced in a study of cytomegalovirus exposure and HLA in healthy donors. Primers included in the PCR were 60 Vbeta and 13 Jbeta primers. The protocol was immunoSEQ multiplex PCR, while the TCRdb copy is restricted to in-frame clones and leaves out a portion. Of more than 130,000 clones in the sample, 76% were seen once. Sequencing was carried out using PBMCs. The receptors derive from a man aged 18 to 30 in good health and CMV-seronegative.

The CDR3 loop reads CASSFQGSTNEQYF. Written as DNA, the CDR3 is TGTGCCAGCAGCTTCCAGGGTAGTACGAACGAGCAGTACTTC. This chain connects TRBV7-9 to TRBJ2-7, with a possible D match to TRBD1 (5 bases). V lost 3 bases and J lost 5, with 14 bases in between. The germline CDR1 and CDR2 sequences are SEHNR and FQNEAQ (reference sequence). This CDR3 comprises 14 residues.

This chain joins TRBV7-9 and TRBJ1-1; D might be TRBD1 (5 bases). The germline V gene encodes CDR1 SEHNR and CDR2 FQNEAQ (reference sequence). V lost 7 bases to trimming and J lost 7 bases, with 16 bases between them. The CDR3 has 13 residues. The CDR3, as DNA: TGTGCCAGCACCACGCCGGGCAGGGATGAAGCTTTCTTT. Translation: CASTTPGRDEAFF.

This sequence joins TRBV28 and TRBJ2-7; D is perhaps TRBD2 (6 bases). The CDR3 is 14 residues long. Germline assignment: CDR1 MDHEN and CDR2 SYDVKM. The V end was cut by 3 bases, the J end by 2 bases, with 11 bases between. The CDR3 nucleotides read TGTGCCAGCAGTTTTTCCGGGAGAACCTACGAGCAGTACTTC. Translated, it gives CASSFSGRTYEQYF. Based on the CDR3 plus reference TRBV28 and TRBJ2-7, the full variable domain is DVKVTQSSRYLVKRTGEKVFLECVQDMDHENMFWYRQDPGLGLRLIYFSYDVKMKEKGDIPEGYSVSREKKERFSLILESASTNQTSMYLCASSFSGRTYEQYFGPGTRLTVT.

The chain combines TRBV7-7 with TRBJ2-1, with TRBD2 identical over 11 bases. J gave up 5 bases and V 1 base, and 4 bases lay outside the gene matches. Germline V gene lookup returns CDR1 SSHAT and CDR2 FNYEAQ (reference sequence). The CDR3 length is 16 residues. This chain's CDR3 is CASSLGLAGGDNEQFF. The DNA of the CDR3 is TGTGCCAGCAGCTTAGGGCTAGCGGGAGGTGACAATGAGCAGTTCTTC.

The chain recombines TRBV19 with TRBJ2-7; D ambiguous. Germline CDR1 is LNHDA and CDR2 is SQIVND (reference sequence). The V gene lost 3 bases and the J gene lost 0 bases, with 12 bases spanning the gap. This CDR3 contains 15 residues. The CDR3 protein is CASSITGSFSYEQYF. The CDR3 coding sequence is TGTGCCAGTAGTATTACGGGTTCCTTCTCCTACGAGCAGTACTTC. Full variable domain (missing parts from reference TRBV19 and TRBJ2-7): DGGITQSPKYLFRKEGQNVTLSCEQNLNHDAMYWYRQDPGQGLRLIYYSQIVNDFQKGDIAEGYSVSREKKESFPLTVTSAQKNPTAFYLCASSITGSFSYEQYFGPGTRLTVT.

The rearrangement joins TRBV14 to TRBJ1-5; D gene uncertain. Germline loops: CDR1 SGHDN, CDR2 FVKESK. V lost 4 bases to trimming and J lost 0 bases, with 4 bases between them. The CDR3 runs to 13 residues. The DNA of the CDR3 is TGTGCCAGCAGCCTCCGTAGCAATCAGCCCCAGCATTTT. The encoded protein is CASSLRSNQPQHF.

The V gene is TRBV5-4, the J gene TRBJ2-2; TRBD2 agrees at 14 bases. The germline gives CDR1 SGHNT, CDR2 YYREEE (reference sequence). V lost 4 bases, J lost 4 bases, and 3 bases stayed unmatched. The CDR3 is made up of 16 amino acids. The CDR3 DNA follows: TGTGCCAGCAGCCTGGGACTAGCGGGAGTCACCGGGGAGCTGTTTTTT. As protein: CASSLGLAGVTGELFF.

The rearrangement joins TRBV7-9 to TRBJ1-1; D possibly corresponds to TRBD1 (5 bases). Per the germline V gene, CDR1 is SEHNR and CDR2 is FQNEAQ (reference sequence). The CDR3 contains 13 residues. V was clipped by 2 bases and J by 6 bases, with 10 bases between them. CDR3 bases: TGTGCCAGCAGCTTAAGTTCAGGGTCTGAAGCTTTCTTT. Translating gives CASSLSSGSEAFF.

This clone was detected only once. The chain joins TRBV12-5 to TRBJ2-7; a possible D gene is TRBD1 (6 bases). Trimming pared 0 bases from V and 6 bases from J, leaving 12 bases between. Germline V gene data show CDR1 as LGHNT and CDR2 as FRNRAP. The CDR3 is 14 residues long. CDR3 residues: CASGLVNRRGEQYF. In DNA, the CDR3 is TGTGCTAGTGGTTTGGTAAACCGCAGGGGCGAGCAGTACTTC. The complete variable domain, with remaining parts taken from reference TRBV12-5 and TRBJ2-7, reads DARVTQTPRHKVTEMGQEVTMRCQPILGHNTVFWYRQTMMQGLELLAYFRNRAPLDDSGMPKDRFSAEMPDATLATLKIQPSEPRDSAVYFCASGLVNRRGEQYFGPGTRLTVT.

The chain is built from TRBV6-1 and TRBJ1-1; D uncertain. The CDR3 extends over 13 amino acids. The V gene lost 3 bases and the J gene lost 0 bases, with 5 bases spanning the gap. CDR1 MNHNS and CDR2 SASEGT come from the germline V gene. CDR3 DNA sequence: TGTGCCAGCAGTGACCCCATGAACACTGAAGCTTTCTTT. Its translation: CASSDPMNTEAFF.

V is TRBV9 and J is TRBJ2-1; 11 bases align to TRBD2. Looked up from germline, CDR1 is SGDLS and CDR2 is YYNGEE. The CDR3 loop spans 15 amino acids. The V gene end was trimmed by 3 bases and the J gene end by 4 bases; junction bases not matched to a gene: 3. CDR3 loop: CASSGASGGYNEQFF. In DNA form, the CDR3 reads TGTGCCAGCAGCGGTGCTAGCGGGGGGTACAATGAGCAGTTCTTC.

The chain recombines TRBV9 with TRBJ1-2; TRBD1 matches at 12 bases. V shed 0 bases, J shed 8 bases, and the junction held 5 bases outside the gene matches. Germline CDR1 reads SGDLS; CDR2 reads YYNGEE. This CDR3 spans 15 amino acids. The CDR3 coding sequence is TGTGCCAGCAGCGTAGACGGGACAGGGGGCAGGGGCTACACCTTC. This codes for CASSVDGTGGRGYTF.

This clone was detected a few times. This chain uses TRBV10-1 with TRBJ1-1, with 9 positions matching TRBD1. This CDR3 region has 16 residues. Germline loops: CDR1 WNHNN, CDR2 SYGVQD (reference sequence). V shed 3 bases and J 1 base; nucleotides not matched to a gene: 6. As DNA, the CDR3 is TGCGCCAGCAGTGACGACAGGGGGTACGGGAACACTGAAGCTTTCTTT. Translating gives CASSDDRGYGNTEAFF.

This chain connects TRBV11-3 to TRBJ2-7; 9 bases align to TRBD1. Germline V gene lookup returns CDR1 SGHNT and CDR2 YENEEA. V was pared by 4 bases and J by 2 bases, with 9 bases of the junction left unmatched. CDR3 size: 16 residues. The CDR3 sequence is CASSSTDRGAPYEQYF. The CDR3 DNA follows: TGTGCCAGCAGCTCAACAGACAGGGGGGCTCCCTACGAGCAGTACTTC.

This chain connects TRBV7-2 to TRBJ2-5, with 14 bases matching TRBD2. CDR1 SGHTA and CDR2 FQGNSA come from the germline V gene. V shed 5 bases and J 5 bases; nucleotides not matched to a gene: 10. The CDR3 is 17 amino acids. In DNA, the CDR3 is TGTGCCAGCAGCGTAGGGACTAGCGGGAGTTCGGGTGAGACCCAGTACTTC. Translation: CASSVGTSGSSGETQYF. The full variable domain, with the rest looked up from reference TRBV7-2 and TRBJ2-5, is GAGVSQSPSNKVTEKGKDVELRCDPISGHTALYWYRQSLGQGLEFLIYFQGNSAPDKSGLPSDRFSAERTGGSVSTLTIQRTQQEDSAVYLCASSVGTSGSSGETQYFGPGTRLLVL.

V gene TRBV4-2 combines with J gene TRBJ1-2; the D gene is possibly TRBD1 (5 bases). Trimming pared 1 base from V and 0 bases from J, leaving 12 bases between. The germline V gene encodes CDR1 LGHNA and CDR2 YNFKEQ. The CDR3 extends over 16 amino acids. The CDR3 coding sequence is TGTGCCAGCAGCCAAGCTATAGAGACAGCTAACTATGGCTACACCTTC. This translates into CASSQAIETANYGYTF.

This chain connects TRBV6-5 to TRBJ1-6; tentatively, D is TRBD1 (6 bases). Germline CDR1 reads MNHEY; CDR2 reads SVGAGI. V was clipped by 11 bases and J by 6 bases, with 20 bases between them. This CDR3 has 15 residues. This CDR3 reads CAVKSGGFTNSPLHF. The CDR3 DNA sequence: TGTGCCGTTAAGAGCGGGGGCTTTACTAATTCACCCCTCCACTTT.

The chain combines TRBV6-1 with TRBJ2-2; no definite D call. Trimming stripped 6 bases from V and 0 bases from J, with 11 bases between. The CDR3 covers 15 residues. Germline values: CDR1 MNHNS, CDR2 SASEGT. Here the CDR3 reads CASRKTVANTGELFF. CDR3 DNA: TGTGCCAGCAGGAAGACTGTCGCGAACACCGGGGAGCTGTTTTTT.

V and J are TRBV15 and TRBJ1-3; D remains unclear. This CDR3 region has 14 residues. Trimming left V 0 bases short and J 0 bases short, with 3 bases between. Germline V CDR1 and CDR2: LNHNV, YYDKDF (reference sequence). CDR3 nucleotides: TGTGCCACCAGCAGAGACGTCTCTGGAAACACCATATATTTT. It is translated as CATSRDVSGNTIYF.

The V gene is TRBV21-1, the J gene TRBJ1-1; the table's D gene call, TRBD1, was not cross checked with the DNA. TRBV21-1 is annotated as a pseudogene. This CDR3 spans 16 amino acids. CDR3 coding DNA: TGTGCCAGCGGAGACAGGGCCAACGAAATGAACACTGAAGCTTTCTTT. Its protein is CASGDRANEMNTEAFF.

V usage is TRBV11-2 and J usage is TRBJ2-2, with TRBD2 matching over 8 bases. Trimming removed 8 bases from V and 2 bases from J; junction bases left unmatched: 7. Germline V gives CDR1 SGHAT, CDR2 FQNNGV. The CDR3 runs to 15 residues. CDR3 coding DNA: TGTGCCAGCTCGAGGGGACTAGTTAACACCGGGGAGCTGTTTTTT. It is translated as CASSRGLVNTGELFF.

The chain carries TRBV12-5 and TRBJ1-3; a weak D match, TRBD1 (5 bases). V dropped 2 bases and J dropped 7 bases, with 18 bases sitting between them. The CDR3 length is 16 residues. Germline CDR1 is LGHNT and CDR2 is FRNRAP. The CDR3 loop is CASGLSGGLGRNTIYF. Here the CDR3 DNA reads TGTGCTAGTGGTTTGTCCGGGGGACTAGGAAGGAACACCATATATTTT. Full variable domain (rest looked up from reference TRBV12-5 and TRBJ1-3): DARVTQTPRHKVTEMGQEVTMRCQPILGHNTVFWYRQTMMQGLELLAYFRNRAPLDDSGMPKDRFSAEMPDATLATLKIQPSEPRDSAVYFCASGLSGGLGRNTIYFGEGSWLTVV.

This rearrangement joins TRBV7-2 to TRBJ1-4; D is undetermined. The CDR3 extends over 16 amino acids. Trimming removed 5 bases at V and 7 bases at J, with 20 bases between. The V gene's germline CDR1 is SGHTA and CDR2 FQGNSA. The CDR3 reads CASSHFPAARGEKLFF. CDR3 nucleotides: TGTGCCAGCAGCCACTTCCCGGCCGCCCGCGGTGAAAAACTGTTTTTT.

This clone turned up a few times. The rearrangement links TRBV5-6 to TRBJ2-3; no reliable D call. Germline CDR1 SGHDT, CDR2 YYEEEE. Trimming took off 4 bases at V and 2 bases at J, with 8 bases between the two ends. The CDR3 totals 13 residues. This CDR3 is CASSIQYTDTQYF. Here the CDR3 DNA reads TGTGCCAGCAGCATACAGTACACAGATACGCAGTATTTT.

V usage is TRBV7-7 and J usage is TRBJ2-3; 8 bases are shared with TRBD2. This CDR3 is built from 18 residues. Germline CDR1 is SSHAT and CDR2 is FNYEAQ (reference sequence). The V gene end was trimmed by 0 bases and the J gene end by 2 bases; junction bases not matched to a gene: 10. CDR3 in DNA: TGTGCCAGCAGCTTAGCATCGGGACTAGGTCGACCCACAGATACGCAGTATTTT. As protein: CASSLASGLGRPTDTQYF.